Below are 3 T cell receptor beta chains sequenced from a single sample in a study of response to subunit inactivated influenza vaccine. TCRdb passed the RT-PCR reads through MiXCR, listing each CDR3 protein once. Among 860,000 or so distinct CDR3 sequences listed, 21% were seen once. Sequenced material: PBMCs from blood, taken roughly 5 days after vaccination. The receptors were gathered from a man aged 50-60 years who received an inactivated influenza vaccine.

This clonotype appeared a few times. The CDR3 DNA sequence: TGTGCCAGCAGCCGACGACCGGCAACTAATGAAAAACTGTTTTTT. Encoded protein: CASSRRPATNEKLFF. The V call is TRBV6-1, the J call TRBJ1-4; D ambiguous. Germline lookup yields CDR1 MNHNS and CDR2 SASEGT. This CDR3 region has 15 residues. Trimming left V 6 bases short and J 0 bases short, with 11 bases between.

This clonotype was picked up a small number of times. The gene calls are TRBV4-1 and TRBJ2-6, with unresolved D. This CDR3 has 14 residues. The germline gives CDR1 MGHRA, CDR2 YSYEKL. Trimming cost V 1 base and J 3 bases, with 4 bases left between them. The CDR3 DNA sequence: TGCGCCAGCAGCCAAGTTGGTGGGGCCAACGTCCTGACTTTC. This encodes CASSQVGGANVLTF.

This sequence joins TRBV28 and TRBJ2-3; 9 nucleotides match TRBD1. The CDR3 has 16 residues. The junction had 10 bases not matched to a gene; V was cut back by 5 bases and J by 4 bases. Germline V gives CDR1 MDHEN, CDR2 SYDVKM. CDR3 bases: TGTGCCAGCAGTCACCGGGACAGGGCATATCCAGATACGCAGTATTTT. This codes for CASSHRDRAYPDTQYF.